This T cell receptor beta chain was obtained from a study of T cell repertoires in cytomegalovirus infection. Remarks on this clonotype: What it recognizes is unknown.

MiXCR, run by TCRdb on the reads, gives a single entry per CDR3 protein. Of around 200,000 distinct CDR3 sequences listed, 35% to 45% are singletons. CDR1 is MNHEY and CDR2 is SMNVEV in the germline V gene (reference sequence). V lost 2 bases and J lost 8, with 13 bases in between. The CDR3 loop spans 14 amino acids. Sequencing used CD8+ T cells from cultured PBMCs, obtained from culture after CMV antigen stimulation. The chain joins TRBV27 to TRBJ2-1, with D uncertain. This clonotype was obtained from a human donor in good health (CMV status not recorded). Some clones in this sample may be carry-over from other donors' samples. CDR3 residues: CASSLRLVGDEQFF. The DNA of the CDR3 is TGTGCCAGCAGTTTACGGCTAGTTGGCGATGAGCAGTTCTTC.